This T cell receptor beta chain was obtained from a study of blood T cell repertoires in COVID-19. The overall study: Acute and convalescent COVID-19 specimens originated in the United States, Italy and Spain. PBMCs, B-cell-depleted T cells, or T cells provided the cDNA or gDNA that made up the material.

This clone has only one observation. One Seattle source followed patients from active infection through their disease course. Germline loops: CDR1 SGHAT, CDR2 FQNNGV. CDR3 length: 17 residues. With 1 base removed from V and 3 bases from J, the gap between germline ends came to 19 bases. Original processing notes: Nucleated cell counts were estimated from reference gene primer amplification. Method: immunoSEQ multiplex PCR; TCRdb's copy keeps in-frame clones and lacks some. The V and J calls and clone size are taken from that table; D and trimming were inferred from the DNA. The table has around 340,000 clones, approximately 86% seen once.

This clonotype originated in a woman aged 55-69 years with COVID-19, enrolled during active disease. This chain connects TRBV11-2 to TRBJ2-7, with D possibly being TRBD2 (5 bases). Source material: peripheral blood. The CDR3 region is CASSLVTGLSSVYEQYF. The CDR3 bases are TGTGCCAGCAGCTTAGTTACCGGACTCTCGTCGGTCTACGAGCAGTACTTC.